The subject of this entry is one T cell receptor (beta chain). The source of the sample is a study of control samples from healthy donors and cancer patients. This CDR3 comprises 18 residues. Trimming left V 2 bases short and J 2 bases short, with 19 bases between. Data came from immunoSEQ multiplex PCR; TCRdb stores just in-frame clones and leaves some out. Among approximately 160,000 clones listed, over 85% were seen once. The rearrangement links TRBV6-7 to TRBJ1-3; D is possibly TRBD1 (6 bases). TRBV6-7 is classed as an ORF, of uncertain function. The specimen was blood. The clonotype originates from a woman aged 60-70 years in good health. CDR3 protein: CASSYPKKWTDTGNTIYF. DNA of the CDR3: TGTGCCAGCAGTTACCCGAAAAAATGGACAGATACTGGAAACACCATATATTTT.